Only a few counts were recorded for the clone carrying this T cell receptor (beta chain). Its matching antigen is unknown. With 10%, 30% or 50% of RNA, about 19,000 to 1,100,000 naive CD8 T cells were sequenced. The data stem from a study of molecular identifiers for immune sequencing clone quantification. Study at large: In replicates, RNA from around 18,000 or 91,000 naive CD8 cells was divided five ways and four parts were sequenced.

TCRdb redid the calling of the PCR reads with MiXCR, one entry per CDR3 protein. The data contain around 480,000 distinct CDR3 sequences, about a fifth of them seen just once; the ten biggest clones take up 0.7% to 1%. Points from the study as a whole: Researchers reportedly could pick up spiked Jurkat TCR RNA from one cell mixed into more than 800,000 naive cells. Effector cells had over 99% of their molecules in clones above 20 RNA copies, while naive cells had under 1%.

V gave up 4 bases and J gave up 0 bases, with 6 bases separating them. CDR3 size: 13 residues. In germline, CDR1 is LNHNV, CDR2 YYDKDF (reference sequence). The chain combines TRBV15 with TRBJ1-1, with no clear D. The sample consisted of naive CD8+ T cells from blood, with Jurkat cell RNA spiked in. Stated subset: FACS-sorted CD8+CD4-CCR7+CD45RA+ naive T cells. The clonotype was recovered from a human donor in good health. Some libraries in this study had Jurkat cell RNA spiked in. The CDR3 coding sequence is TGTGCCACCAGCAACAATATGAACACTGAAGCTTTCTTT. Translation: CATSNNMNTEAFF.